What follows are 20 T cell receptor beta chains derived from one specimen sequenced in a study of cytomegalovirus exposure and HLA in healthy donors. A multiplex PCR was run with 60 Vbeta primers and 13 Jbeta primers. The assay was immunoSEQ multiplex PCR, and TCRdb's table has in-frame clones only and misses some. The sample contains about 150,000 clones, 70% to 90% of which appear only once. The sequencing sample was made of PBMCs. The receptor source for this set is a woman aged 18-35 years in good health and CMV-seronegative.

The chain has TRBV28 and TRBJ2-1; 11 nucleotides agree with TRBD2. CDR1 is MDHEN and CDR2 is SYDVKM in the germline V gene. This CDR3 is 18 amino acids long. V gave up 4 bases and J gave up 5 bases; unmatched junction bases: 13. CDR3 nucleotides: TGTGCCAGCAGTTCCCGCGAACCGGGACTAGCGGTGGACAATGAGCAGTTCTTC. It codes for CASSSREPGLAVDNEQFF.

The V and J genes are TRBV7-9 and TRBJ1-2, with a possible D match to TRBD1 (5 bases). V was trimmed by 5 bases and J by 8 bases, leaving 21 bases between them. Per the germline V gene, CDR1 is SEHNR and CDR2 is FQNEAQ (reference sequence). The CDR3 totals 15 residues. CDR3 sequence reads: CASSPPQAQRGGYTF. The CDR3 DNA sequence: TGTGCCAGCAGCCCCCCGCAGGCTCAAAGGGGAGGCTACACCTTC.

The chain joins TRBV7-8 to TRBJ2-3; the match to TRBD1 covers 7 bases. The CDR3 covers 16 residues. V gave up 2 bases and J gave up 0 bases; unmatched junction bases: 5. Per the germline V gene, CDR1 is SGHVS and CDR2 is FQNEAQ. CDR3 coding DNA: TGTGCCAGCAGCTTAAAAACCAGGGGGAGCACAGATACGCAGTATTTT. It codes for CASSLKTRGSTDTQYF.

The V call is TRBV29-1, the J call TRBJ2-3; possible D gene TRBD1, 5 bases. The germline V gene has CDR1 SQVTM and CDR2 ANQGSEA. The CDR3 is 14 residues long. Trimming shortened V by 8 bases and J by 0 bases, and 15 bases separated the two germline ends. The CDR3 region is CSSSGGASTDTQYF. CDR3 nucleotides: TGCAGCTCCTCGGGTGGGGCTAGCACAGATACGCAGTATTTT.

The chain combines TRBV5-1 with TRBJ2-7; D ambiguous. Trimming left V 6 bases short and J 5 bases short, with 18 bases between. Germline V CDR1 and CDR2: SGHRS, YFSETQ. CDR3 length equals 14 residues. The CDR3 coding sequence is TGCGCCAGCAACCCGAACCCCGGGTCCCACGAGCAGTACTTC. It specifies CASNPNPGSHEQYF.

This rearrangement joins TRBV7-6 to TRBJ2-1; perhaps TRBD1 as D (6 bases). CDR3 size: 14 residues. V was shortened by 1 base and J by 6 bases, with 10 bases between the two germline ends. Per germline, CDR1 SGHVS and CDR2 FNYEAQ. DNA for the CDR3: TGTGCCAGCAGCTTAGGGGCAGGGGCCAATGAGCAGTTCTTC. It is translated as CASSLGAGANEQFF.

V usage is TRBV28 and J usage is TRBJ2-3, with D possibly being TRBD1 (6 bases). V dropped 3 bases and J dropped 8 bases, with 9 bases sitting between them. Germline CDR1 MDHEN, CDR2 SYDVKM. The CDR3 spans 12 residues. CDR3 in amino acids: CASSFKGGTQYF. The CDR3 region has the DNA TGTGCCAGCAGTTTTAAAGGGGGTACGCAGTATTTT.

The V gene is TRBV15, the J gene TRBJ2-5, with a weak D call TRBD1 (6 bases). Matching the DNA end better, TRBJ2-7 makes the J call doubtful. CDR1 and CDR2 from the germline V gene are LNHNV and YYDKDF (reference sequence). The length of the CDR3 is 13 residues. The CDR3 DNA reads TGTGCCACGGAAGGACAGCCGGCGTACGAGCAGTACTTC. This encodes CATEGQPAYEQYF.

The rearrangement links TRBV27 to TRBJ1-5; perhaps TRBD1 as D (5 bases). Germline CDR1 and CDR2: MNHEY and SMNVEV (reference sequence). CDR3 size: 15 residues. The V end lost 8 bases, the J end lost 1 base, and 15 bases lay between the germline ends. The CDR3 DNA reads TGTGCCAGCCGCGCCCAGGGCTACAGCAATCAGCCCCAGCATTTT. Protein product: CASRAQGYSNQPQHF.

The chain has TRBV9 and TRBJ2-5; 9 positions match TRBD2. The CDR3 contains 15 residues. Trimming at V came to 4 bases and at J to 4 bases, leaving 8 bases not matched to a gene. Germline V gene sequence: CDR1 SGDLS, CDR2 YYNGEE. The CDR3 DNA reads as TGTGCCAGCAGCCCGTGGGCGGGGGGGGGAGAGACCCAGTACTTC. Its protein is CASSPWAGGGETQYF. The variable domain in full, with the rest retrieved from reference TRBV9 and TRBJ2-5, is DSGVTQTPKHLITATGQRVTLRCSPRSGDLSVYWYQQSLDQGLQFLIQYYNGEERAKGNILERFSAQQFPDLHSELNLSSLELGDSALYFCASSPWAGGGETQYFGPGTRLLVL.

The rearrangement uses TRBV9 and TRBJ2-2, with 8 bases fitting TRBD1. From germline, CDR1 is SGDLS and CDR2 YYNGEE. The V segment lost 4 bases and the J segment 4 bases; nucleotides outside the gene matches: 18. CDR3 length: 19 amino acids. CDR3 in amino acids: CASSPNTGGYVLSTGELFF. In DNA, the CDR3 is TGTGCCAGCAGCCCTAATACAGGGGGGTATGTTTTGAGCACCGGGGAGCTGTTTTTT.

This clone has only one observation. This chain links TRBV7-6 with TRBJ2-7; TRBD1 might be the D (5 bases). The CDR3 is 13 residues long. Trimming removed 1 base at V and 4 bases at J, with 8 bases between. CDR1 is SGHVS, CDR2 FNYEAQ, per germline. The CDR3 bases are TGTGCCAGCAGCTTAGGCAGGGTGTACGAGCAGTACTTC. Translation: CASSLGRVYEQYF. Complete variable domain (other parts from reference TRBV7-6 and TRBJ2-7): GAGVSQSPRYKVTKRGQDVALRCDPISGHVSLYWYRQALGQGPEFLTYFNYEAQQDKSGLPNDRFSAERPEGSISTLTIQRTEQRDSAMYRCASSLGRVYEQYFGPGTRLTVT.

The V and J genes are TRBV4-2 and TRBJ1-5; D remains ambiguous. CDR3 length: 15 residues. The V and J ends lost 2 bases and 3 bases respectively, with 11 bases between them. Germline CDR1 LGHNA, CDR2 YNFKEQ. The CDR3 region is CASSQYGGDNQPQHF. As DNA, the CDR3 is TGTGCCAGCAGCCAATACGGAGGCGACAATCAGCCCCAGCATTTT.

This clone is a singleton in its sample. The chain combines TRBV27 with TRBJ1-5; D is undetermined. The germline gives CDR1 MNHEY, CDR2 SMNVEV (reference sequence). The ends were cut back, 5 bases at V and 3 bases at J, with 17 bases in the middle. The CDR3 covers 16 residues. The CDR3 protein is CASSGVGVRPNQPQHF. Written as DNA, the CDR3 is TGTGCCAGCAGTGGGGTCGGGGTCCGGCCCAATCAGCCCCAGCATTTT.

J is TRBJ2-3 and V is TRBV19, with 7 bases that match TRBD1. The CDR3 runs 16 residues. Germline V gene data show CDR1 as LNHDA and CDR2 as SQIVND (reference sequence). After removal of 4 bases from V and 2 bases from J, the junction contained 9 bases not matched to a gene. In DNA form, the CDR3 reads TGTGCCAGTAGTACAGGGGACAGCCACGTCACAGATACGCAGTATTTT. This gives the protein CASSTGDSHVTDTQYF.

The V gene is TRBV9, the J gene TRBJ2-2; 9 bases line up with TRBD1. The CDR3 covers 17 residues. The V segment lost 1 base and the J segment 0 bases; nucleotides outside the gene matches: 4. In germline, CDR1 is SGDLS, CDR2 YYNGEE. As DNA, the CDR3 is TGTGCCAGCAGCGTATCAGGGACAGGGACGAACACCGGGGAGCTGTTTTTT. Protein sequence: CASSVSGTGTNTGELFF. Based on the CDR3 plus reference TRBV9 and TRBJ2-2, the full variable domain is DSGVTQTPKHLITATGQRVTLRCSPRSGDLSVYWYQQSLDQGLQFLIQYYNGEERAKGNILERFSAQQFPDLHSELNLSSLELGDSALYFCASSVSGTGTNTGELFFGEGSRLTVL.

The chain carries TRBV7-2 and TRBJ1-2, with D unclear. In germline, CDR1 is SGHTA, CDR2 FQGNSA. Trimming left V 3 bases short and J 4 bases short, with 9 bases between. CDR3 length: 13 residues. Written as DNA, the CDR3 is TGTGCCAGCAGCTTCAGTAGCAGCTATGGCTACACCTTC. Its translation: CASSFSSSYGYTF.

The gene calls are TRBV7-9 and TRBJ2-5; 8 bases agree with TRBD1. The CDR3 extends over 15 amino acids. The germline V gene has CDR1 SEHNR and CDR2 FQNEAQ (reference sequence). The junction had 8 bases not matched to a gene; V was cut back by 3 bases and J by 5 bases. In DNA, the CDR3 is TGTGCCAGCAGCTTTAACCAGGGGGCAGGGGAGACCCAGTACTTC. The encoded protein is CASSFNQGAGETQYF.

The CDR3 protein is CATNGGLNSPLHF. In DNA, the CDR3 is TGTGCCACAAATGGAGGGTTAAATTCACCCCTCCACTTT. The chain combines TRBV2 with TRBJ1-6, with D uncertain. CDR3 size: 13 residues. The V end lost 10 bases, the J end lost 7 bases, and 14 bases lay between the germline ends. CDR1 is SNHLY and CDR2 is FYNNEI in the germline V gene.

The chain carries TRBV28 and TRBJ2-1; perhaps TRBD2 as D (6 bases). This CDR3 has 14 amino acids. Germline values: CDR1 MDHEN, CDR2 SYDVKM. V was pared by 8 bases and J by 5 bases, with 16 bases between. In nucleotides, the CDR3 is TGTGCCAGCGATCGGGCGGGGTCGAACAATGAGCAGTTCTTC. Its translation: CASDRAGSNNEQFF.